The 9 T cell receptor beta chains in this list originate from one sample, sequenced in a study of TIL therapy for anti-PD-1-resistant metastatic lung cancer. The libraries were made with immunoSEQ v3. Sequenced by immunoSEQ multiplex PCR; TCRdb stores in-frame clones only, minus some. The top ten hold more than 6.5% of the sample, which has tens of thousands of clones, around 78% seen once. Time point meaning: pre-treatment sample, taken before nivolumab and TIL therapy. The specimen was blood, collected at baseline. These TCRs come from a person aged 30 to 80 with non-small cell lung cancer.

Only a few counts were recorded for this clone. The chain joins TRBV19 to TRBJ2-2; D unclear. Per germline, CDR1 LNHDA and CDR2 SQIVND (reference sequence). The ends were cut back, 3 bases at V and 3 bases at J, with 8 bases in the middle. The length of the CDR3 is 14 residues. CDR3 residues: CASSIGPDTGELFF. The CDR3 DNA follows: TGTGCCAGTAGTATCGGGCCGGACACCGGGGAGCTGTTTTTT.

In nucleotides, the CDR3 is TGCGCCAGCAGGGATCTGATAGCCAAAAACATTCAGTACTTC. It yields the protein CASRDLIAKNIQYF. This chain connects TRBV10-2 to TRBJ2-4; D remains unclear. V shed 6 bases and J shed 0 bases, with 9 bases lying between them. The CDR3 extends over 14 amino acids. Germline assignment: CDR1 WSHSY and CDR2 SAAADI.

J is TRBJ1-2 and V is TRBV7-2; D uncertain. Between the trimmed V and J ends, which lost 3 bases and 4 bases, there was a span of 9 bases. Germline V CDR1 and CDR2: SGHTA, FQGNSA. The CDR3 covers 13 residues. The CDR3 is CASSFDAGYGYTF. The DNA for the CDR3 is TGTGCCAGCAGCTTCGATGCGGGCTATGGCTACACCTTC.

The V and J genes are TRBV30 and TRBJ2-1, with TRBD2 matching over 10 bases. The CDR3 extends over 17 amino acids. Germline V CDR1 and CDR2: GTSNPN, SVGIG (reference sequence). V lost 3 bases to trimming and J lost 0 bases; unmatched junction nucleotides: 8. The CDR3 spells CAWRRLAGGSSYNEQFF. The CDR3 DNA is TGTGCCTGGAGAAGGTTAGCGGGGGGAAGCTCCTACAATGAGCAGTTCTTC.

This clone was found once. The CDR3 loop is CASSLRGLNEKLFF. The CDR3 DNA sequence: TGCGCCAGCAGCTTACGCGGCCTTAATGAAAAACTGTTTTTT. The V and J genes are TRBV5-1 and TRBJ1-4; the D is unclear. V gave up 2 bases and J gave up 4 bases, with 9 bases separating them. Germline CDR1 SGHRS, CDR2 YFSETQ. This CDR3 spans 14 amino acids.

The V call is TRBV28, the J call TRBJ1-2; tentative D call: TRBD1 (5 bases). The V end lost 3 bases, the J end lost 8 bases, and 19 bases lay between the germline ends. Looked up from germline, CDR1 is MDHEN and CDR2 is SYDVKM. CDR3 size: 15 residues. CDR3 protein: CASSFAGSLMGGYTF. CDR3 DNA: TGTGCCAGCAGTTTTGCAGGGAGCCTAATGGGAGGCTACACCTTC.

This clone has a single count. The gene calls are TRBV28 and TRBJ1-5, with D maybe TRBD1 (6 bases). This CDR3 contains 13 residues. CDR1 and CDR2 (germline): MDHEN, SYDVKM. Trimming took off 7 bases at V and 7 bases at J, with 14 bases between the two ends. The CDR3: CASITNRVQPQHF. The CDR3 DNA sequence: TGTGCCAGCATCACGAACAGGGTACAGCCCCAGCATTTT.

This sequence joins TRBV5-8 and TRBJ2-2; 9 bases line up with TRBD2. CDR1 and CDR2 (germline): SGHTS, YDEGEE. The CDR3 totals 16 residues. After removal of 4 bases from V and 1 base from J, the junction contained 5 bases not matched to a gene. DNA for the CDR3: TGTGCCAGCAGCCCCGGCGGGGGGGTGAACACCGGGGAGCTGTTTTTT. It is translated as CASSPGGGVNTGELFF.

CDR3 DNA sequence: TGTGCCAGCAGCGCTACCCTGTGGGGGAACTATGGCTACACCTTC. Protein: CASSATLWGNYGYTF. The chain uses TRBV5-6 and TRBJ1-2, with a possible D match to TRBD1 (5 bases). Trimming took off 4 bases at V and 2 bases at J, with 15 bases between the two ends. The CDR3 has 15 residues. CDR1 and CDR2 (germline): SGHDT, YYEEEE.